The T cell receptor (beta chain) described here comes from a study of shared clonotypes between healthy human individuals. Study outcomes and limitations: Compared with clonotypes that all four donors shared, non-shared clonotypes had lower generation probabilities. On the whole, naive subsets had larger estimated richness than memory subsets had.

Study donors comprised healthy, HIV-negative adults devoid of recent acute infection or vaccination. As for this clone: Its antigen is currently unknown.

V was pared by 10 bases and J by 6 bases, with 5 bases of the junction left unmatched. This CDR3 comprises 11 residues. Germline CDR1 ENHRY, CDR2 SYGVKD. The table came from immunoSEQ multiplex PCR; TCRdb's copy has only in-frame clones and leaves some out. This sample carries about 2.3 million clones, 80% to 95% of them seen once, and the ten largest clones take around 0.35%. This rearrangement joins TRBV10-3 to TRBJ2-7, with 8 bases matching TRBD2. This receptor was obtained from a man between 18 and 29 years old in good health. Some clones in this sample may be carry-over from other donors' samples. Sequencing was done on a sample of naive CD4+ T cells from PBMCs. The subset was: CD45RA+ positively selected. CDR3 in DNA: TGTGCCACCCGGGGGGGCGGCGAGCAGTACTTC. Protein: CATRGGGEQYF.